These 24 T cell receptor beta chains originate from one sample sequenced in a study of blood T cells in healthy people across ages. Together with a sample-barcoded 5' primer, a J-beta primer mix was included in a second PCR lasting about 6 to 11 cycles. TCRdb reprocessed the 5' RACE reads via MiXCR and lists one record per CDR3 protein. The sample records hundreds of thousands of distinct CDR3 sequences, less than 35% being singletons. Sequencing was carried out using blood. The receptor source for this set is an elderly woman in good health.

This clonotype was picked up a small number of times. The chain links TRBV30 to TRBJ2-5; TRBD2 aligns across 7 bases. In germline, CDR1 is GTSNPN, CDR2 SVGIG (reference sequence). Trimming removed 0 bases from V and 9 bases from J; junction bases left unmatched: 1. The CDR3 is made up of 11 amino acids. CDR3 sequence (DNA): TGTGCCTGGAGTGTCGGGAGGCCCCAGTACTTC. It codes for CAWSVGRPQYF.

This clonotype was recorded many times. The chain links TRBV5-6 to TRBJ1-6; 8 bases align to TRBD1. Trimming removed 5 bases from V and 0 bases from J; junction bases left unmatched: 7. This CDR3 region has 17 residues. Germline-derived CDR1 and CDR2 are SGHDT and YYEEEE. For the CDR3, the DNA is TGTGCCAGCAGAAGGACAGGGACTTTCTCCTATAATTCACCCCTCCACTTT. Translation: CASRRTGTFSYNSPLHF.

There are many counts of this clonotype. The V call is TRBV10-3, the J call TRBJ1-2, with D maybe TRBD1 (5 bases). Germline V gives CDR1 ENHRY, CDR2 SYGVKD. V was pared by 0 bases and J by 9 bases, with 8 bases between. The CDR3 has 12 amino acids. CDR3 DNA: TGTGCCATCAGTGAGTCGGGACTGCGCTACACCTTC. As protein: CAISESGLRYTF.

Notes on this clonotype: A much larger clonotype is one base distant, so this may be a read error. The chain uses TRBV12-3 or TRBV12-4 and TRBJ2-3, with 10 positions matching TRBD2. The CDR3 totals 16 residues. The CDR3 DNA reads as TGTGCCAGCAGTTTATCGGGACTAGCGACCACAGATGCGCAGTATTTT. It codes for CASSLSGLATTDAQYF.

The chain has TRBV28 and TRBJ1-6; TRBD1 aligns across 7 bases. There are 16 residues in the CDR3. Germline assignment: CDR1 MDHEN and CDR2 SYDVKM. V lost 5 bases to trimming and J lost 12 bases; unmatched junction nucleotides: 16. CDR3 in DNA: TGTGCCAGCAGTCCCACTCCGACAGGGAAGAGCGGACCCCTCCACTTT. Amino acids: CASSPTPTGKSGPLHF.

The chain uses TRBV4-2 and TRBJ2-1, with 13 nucleotides matching TRBD2. This CDR3 is 16 amino acids long. The J segment lost 8 bases and the V segment lost 3 bases, leaving 7 bases of the junction unmatched. In germline, CDR1 is LGHNA, CDR2 YNFKEQ. The CDR3: CASSHALAGGQDEQFF. CDR3 coding DNA: TGTGCCAGCAGCCACGCACTAGCGGGAGGGCAAGATGAGCAGTTCTTC.

This chain links TRBV29-1 with TRBJ2-1; D gene ambiguous. V lost 5 bases, J lost 0 bases, and 8 bases lay in between. This CDR3 contains 13 residues. Germline CDR1 and CDR2: SQVTM and ANQGSEA. The CDR3 DNA reads as TGCAGCGTTCGCCCCGGCTCCTACAATGAGCAGTTCTTC. It yields the protein CSVRPGSYNEQFF.

The J gene is TRBJ1-1, the V gene TRBV20-1; 8 bases match TRBD1. The V gene end was trimmed by 1 base and the J gene end by 5 bases; junction bases not matched to a gene: 12. The CDR3 extends over 16 amino acids. Per germline, CDR1 DFQATT and CDR2 SNEGSKA (reference sequence). The CDR3 DNA sequence: TGCAGTGCTAGAGTTTCTACAGGGGGGGCAAAAACTGAAGCTTTCTTT. Its translation is CSARVSTGGAKTEAFF.

The chain uses TRBV5-1 and TRBJ2-5; tentative D call: TRBD2 (5 bases). The germline gives CDR1 SGHRS, CDR2 YFSETQ. The CDR3 is 13 residues long. The V end was cut by 1 base, the J end by 3 bases, with 7 bases between. For the CDR3, the DNA is TGCGCCAGCAGCTTGAACGGGGAAGAGACCCAGTACTTC. Residues: CASSLNGEETQYF.

This clonotype was recorded many times. The rearrangement joins TRBV11-2 to TRBJ2-1; D possibly corresponds to TRBD2 (5 bases). From germline, CDR1 is SGHAT and CDR2 FQNNGV. The germline V and J ends were trimmed by 5 bases and 4 bases, with 15 bases remaining between them. The CDR3 is 15 residues long. In DNA form, the CDR3 reads TGTGCCAGCAGCACGACTCAATGGAGGTACAATGAGCAGTTCTTC. Its translation: CASSTTQWRYNEQFF.

As concerns this clonotype: An end of the junction differs from the germline gene, which may be a read error. The V and J genes are TRBV12-3 or TRBV12-4 and TRBJ1-6; TRBD1 might be the D (6 bases). This CDR3 comprises 15 residues. The CDR3 protein is CASSFPTGLNSPLYF. CDR3 DNA sequence: TGTGCCAGCAGTTTTCCGACAGGACTTAATTCACCCCTCTACTTT.

This clonotype was observed a few times. The rearrangement joins TRBV7-2 to TRBJ1-2, with 10 bases fitting TRBD1. Germline V gene data show CDR1 as SGHTA and CDR2 as FQGNSA. J was trimmed by 0 bases and V by 4 bases; bases with no gene match: 11. The CDR3 is 18 residues long. For the CDR3, the DNA is TGTGCCAGCAGCTCCAGACCGGGACAGGGGTTTTCTAACTATGGCTACACCTTC. The encoded protein is CASSSRPGQGFSNYGYTF.

V and J are TRBV7-2 and TRBJ1-2, with D perhaps matching TRBD1 (5 bases). In germline, CDR1 is SGHTA, CDR2 FQGNSA. Trimming took 1 base from V and 8 from J, leaving 14 bases between them. The CDR3 consists of 14 residues. CDR3: CASSLGVGAGGYTF. CDR3 nucleotide sequence: TGTGCCAGCAGCTTAGGGGTCGGGGCCGGAGGCTACACCTTC.

The V gene is TRBV4-2, the J gene TRBJ2-4; 16 bases align to TRBD2. Losses at the gene ends were 0 bases for V and 2 bases for J; bases not matched to a gene: 7. CDR1 and CDR2 (germline): LGHNA, YNFKEQ. CDR3 length: 20 residues. CDR3 DNA sequence: TGTGCCAGCAGCCAAGATCGGGGACTAGCGGGGGGGCGGTCCAAAAACATTCAGTACTTC. This gives the protein CASSQDRGLAGGRSKNIQYF.

This clonotype was seen many times. The CDR3 DNA reads TGTGCCAGCAGTTCCCCTAGGCTAGCGGGGGGGAATCACCAAGAGACCCAGTACTTC. It translates to CASSSPRLAGGNHQETQYF. The chain couples TRBV6-5 to TRBJ2-5, with 12 bases identical to TRBD2. The CDR3 sequence is 19 residues long. The germline CDR1 and CDR2 sequences are MNHEY and SVGAGI. With 4 bases clipped from V and 0 bases from J, the junction kept 12 bases outside the gene matches.

This clonotype came up a few times. This sequence joins TRBV27 and TRBJ1-5; D unresolved. In germline, CDR1 is MNHEY, CDR2 SMNVEV (reference sequence). The V end was cut by 2 bases, the J end by 9 bases, with 2 bases between. CDR3 length: 10 residues. The DNA for the CDR3 is TGTGCCAGCAGTTTAAGGCCCCAGCATTTT. Translation gives CASSLRPQHF.

Worth noting for this clonotype: Since a much larger clone is just one base distant, this may be a read error. The genes are TRBV18 and TRBJ2-7, with 7 bases matching TRBD1. Per germline, CDR1 KGHSH and CDR2 LQKENI. The CDR3 has 15 amino acids. The DNA for the CDR3 is TGTGCCGGCTCACGCTCGGCAGGGGGTTCCTACGAGCAGTACTTC. Protein product: CAGSRSAGGSYEQYF.

The V call is TRBV2, the J call TRBJ1-2, with D possibly TRBD1 on 6 matching bases. V lost 6 bases, J lost 8 bases, and 19 bases lay in between. The CDR3 extends over 14 amino acids. Germline loops: CDR1 SNHLY, CDR2 FYNNEI. The CDR3 coding sequence is TGTGCCAGCAGGACGCCGACAGGTTCCTACGGCTACACCTTC. Translating gives CASRTPTGSYGYTF.

This clonotype has more than one count but fewer than ten. Since a much larger clone is just one base distant, this may be a read error. The gene calls are TRBV7-9 and TRBJ2-1; TRBD1 might be the D (6 bases). Per germline, CDR1 SEHNR and CDR2 FQNEAQ (reference sequence). Trimming took off 5 bases at V and 5 bases at J, with 19 bases between the two ends. The CDR3 is made up of 16 amino acids. The chain's CDR3 is CASSGWDILTHNEQFF. The DNA of the CDR3 is TGTGCCAGCAGCGGGTGGGACATCCTAACCCACAATGAGCAGTTCTTC.

V and J are TRBV5-1 and TRBJ1-2; TRBD1 is a possible D gene (6 bases). V was pared by 4 bases and J by 5 bases, with 12 bases between. CDR1 is SGHRS and CDR2 is YFSETQ in the germline V gene. There are 13 residues in the CDR3. For the CDR3, the DNA is TGCGCCAGCAGCGTGACAGGTTATTATGGCTACACCTTC. Its protein product is CASSVTGYYGYTF.

This clonotype was counted between two and nine times. This sequence joins TRBV9 and TRBJ2-2; TRBD2 matches at 10 bases. The V and J ends lost 3 bases and 5 bases, in that order; junction bases with no gene match: 4. CDR3 length: 15 residues. Germline V gene sequence: CDR1 SGDLS, CDR2 YYNGEE. The CDR3: CASSGAGGQTGELFF. CDR3 sequence (DNA): TGTGCCAGCAGCGGAGCGGGGGGGCAGACCGGGGAGCTGTTTTTT.

This clonotype was recorded a few times. The chain combines TRBV12-3 or TRBV12-4 with TRBJ2-7; the D is unclear. The CDR3 is 14 amino acids. Deletions cut 1 base from V and 3 bases from J, with 10 bases between. CDR3: CASSLGLGCYEQYF. The CDR3 DNA sequence: TGTGCCAGCAGTTTAGGTTTAGGATGCTACGAGCAGTACTTC.

This chain joins TRBV20-1 and TRBJ2-5; D is ambiguous. V gave up 2 bases and J gave up 1 base, with 17 bases separating them. This CDR3 contains 16 residues. Germline CDR1 reads DFQATT; CDR2 reads SNEGSKA (reference sequence). The CDR3 sequence is CSARLHRRPFQETQYF. The CDR3 DNA follows: TGCAGTGCTAGACTACATCGTCGTCCCTTCCAAGAGACCCAGTACTTC.

This clonotype was seen only a few times. The rearrangement joins TRBV25-1 to TRBJ1-2; maybe TRBD1 (5 bases). V dropped 3 bases and J dropped 3 bases, with 17 bases sitting between them. Germline loops: CDR1 MGHDK, CDR2 SYGVNS. The length of the CDR3 is 16 residues. The CDR3 region has the DNA TGTGCCAGCAGTGACACAAGTGGGACCCACCACTATGGCTACACCTTC. Its protein product is CASSDTSGTHHYGYTF.